This T cell receptor beta chain comes out of a study of beta chain features in type 1 diabetes. Points on this clone: Its antigen is undetermined.

CDR1 and CDR2 (germline): SGHRS, YFSETQ. CDR3 length: 19 residues. Trimming at V came to 3 bases and at J to 7 bases, leaving 19 bases not matched to a gene. Investigators reverse transcribed all isolated RNA, so they sequenced expressed TCRB transcripts. Only in-frame clones appear in the TCRdb table, and some are missing; sequencing was by immunoSEQ multiplex PCR. The sample yields fewer than 900,000 clones, 17% seen once. Study-wide points: Type 1 diabetes patients had moderately but significantly shorter TCRB CDR3s in all four CD4+ subsets.

Material: naive CD4+ T cells from blood. The TCR sequence derives from a young woman in good health. This chain links TRBV5-1 with TRBJ2-3; TRBD2 matches at 11 bases. This CDR3 is CASSYLSFILAGERNTQYF. Here the CDR3 DNA reads TGCGCCAGCAGCTATCTCTCGTTTATACTAGCGGGAGAAAGGAATACGCAGTATTTT.